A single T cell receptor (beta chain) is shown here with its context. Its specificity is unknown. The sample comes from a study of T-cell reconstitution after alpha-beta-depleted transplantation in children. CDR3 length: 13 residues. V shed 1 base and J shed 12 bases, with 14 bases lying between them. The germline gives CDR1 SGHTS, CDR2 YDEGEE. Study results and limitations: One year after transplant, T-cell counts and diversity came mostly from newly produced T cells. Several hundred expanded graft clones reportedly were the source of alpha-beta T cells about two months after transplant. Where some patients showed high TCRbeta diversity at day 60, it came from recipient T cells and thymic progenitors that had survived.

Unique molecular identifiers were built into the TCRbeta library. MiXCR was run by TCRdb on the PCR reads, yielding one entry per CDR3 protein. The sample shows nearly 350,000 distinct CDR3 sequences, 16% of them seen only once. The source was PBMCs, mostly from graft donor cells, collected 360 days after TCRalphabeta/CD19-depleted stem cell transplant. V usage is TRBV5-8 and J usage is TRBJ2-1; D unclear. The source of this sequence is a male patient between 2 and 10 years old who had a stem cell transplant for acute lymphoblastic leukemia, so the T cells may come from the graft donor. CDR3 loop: CASSLFSKHGQFF. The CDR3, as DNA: TGTGCCAGCAGCTTGTTTAGTAAGCATGGGCAGTTCTTC.